This TCR beta chain was identified during a study of shared clonotypes between healthy human individuals. Only in-frame clones appear in the TCRdb table, and some are missing; sequencing was by immunoSEQ multiplex PCR. This sample carries under 1 million clones, around 96% of them seen once, and the ten largest clones take about 0.25%. Naive CD8 cells lacked CD45RO, underwent positive selection for CCR7 and left out terminally differentiated effector memory CD45RA+ cells. On this clone itself: Its matching antigen is unknown.

Germline CDR1 is SEHNR and CDR2 is FQNEAQ (reference sequence). V was shortened by 4 bases and J by 3 bases, with 12 bases between the two germline ends. The CDR3 length is 14 residues. Study-wide points: Represented diversity (both genetic and exposure-history) was limited by the small number of donors.

The TCR originated in a man aged 25 to 40 in good health. The sequencing input was naive CD8+ T cells sorted from blood. The J gene is TRBJ1-1, the V gene TRBV7-9; unclear D gene. CDR3 in amino acids: CASSSEHIYTEAFF. The CDR3 DNA reads as TGTGCCAGCAGCTCAGAGCACATTTACACTGAAGCTTTCTTT.